The clone carrying this T cell receptor (beta chain) has a count of ten or more. What it recognizes is unknown. TCR beta CDR3 sequences were amplified from RNA transcripts. Primed by the HTBI set, a first-round RT-PCR was run on the TCR CDR3. TCRdb used MiXCR to reprocess the multiplex PCR reads, holding one entry per CDR3 protein. The sample contains about 360,000 distinct CDR3 sequences, less than 20% of which appear only once. The sample belongs to a study of T cells in Graves' hyperthyroidism and ophthalmopathy. Study findings and constraints: In validation, the model predicted ophthalmopathy. These predictions came a median roughly 6 months before onset. Ophthalmopathy was distinguished from stable hyperthyroidism by 13 V-J signatures.

The CDR3 has 13 amino acids. CDR1 is MNHNS and CDR2 is SASEGT in the germline V gene. V lost 5 bases, J lost 1 base, and 8 bases lay in between. This TCR was sampled from a woman aged 18-30 years with Graves' hyperthyroidism that later progressed to Graves' ophthalmopathy. This chain joins TRBV6-1 and TRBJ1-1; D is undetermined. Sequencing used blood. The CDR3 coding sequence is TGTGCCAGCAGTTATTACAAGAACACTGAAGCTTTCTTT. Amino acids: CASSYYKNTEAFF.